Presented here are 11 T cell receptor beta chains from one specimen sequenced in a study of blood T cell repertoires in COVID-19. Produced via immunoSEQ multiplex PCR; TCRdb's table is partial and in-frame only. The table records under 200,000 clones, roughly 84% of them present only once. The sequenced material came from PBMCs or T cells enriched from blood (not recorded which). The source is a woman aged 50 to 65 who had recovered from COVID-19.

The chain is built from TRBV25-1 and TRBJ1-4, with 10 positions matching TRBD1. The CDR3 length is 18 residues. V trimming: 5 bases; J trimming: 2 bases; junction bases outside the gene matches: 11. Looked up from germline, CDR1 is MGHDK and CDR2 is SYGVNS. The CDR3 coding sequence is TGTGCCAGCAGTATCCAGAGACAGGGGGCTTTCACTAATGAAAAACTGTTTTTT. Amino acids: CASSIQRQGAFTNEKLFF.

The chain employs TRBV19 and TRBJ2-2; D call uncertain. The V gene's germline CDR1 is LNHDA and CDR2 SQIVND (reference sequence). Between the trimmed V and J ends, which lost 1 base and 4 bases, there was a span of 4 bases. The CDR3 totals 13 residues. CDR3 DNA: TGTGCCAGTAGTATAGCCATCACCGGGGAGCTGTTTTTT. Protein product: CASSIAITGELFF.

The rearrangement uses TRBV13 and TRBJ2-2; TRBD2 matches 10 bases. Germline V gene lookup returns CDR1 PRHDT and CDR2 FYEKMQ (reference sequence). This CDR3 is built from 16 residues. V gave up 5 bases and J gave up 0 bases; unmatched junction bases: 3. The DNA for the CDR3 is TGTGCCAGCAGCCCGGGACTAGCGCCGAACACCGGGGAGCTGTTTTTT. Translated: CASSPGLAPNTGELFF. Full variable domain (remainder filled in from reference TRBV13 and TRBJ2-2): AAGVIQSPRHLIKEKRETATLKCYPIPRHDTVYWYQQGPGQDPQFLISFYEKMQSDKGSIPDRFSAQQFSDYHSELNMSSLELGDSALYFCASSPGLAPNTGELFFGEGSRLTVL.

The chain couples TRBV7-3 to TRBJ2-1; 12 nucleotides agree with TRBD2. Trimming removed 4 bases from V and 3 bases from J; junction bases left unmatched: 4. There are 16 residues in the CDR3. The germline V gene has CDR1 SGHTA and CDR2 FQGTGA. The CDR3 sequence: CASSYTTSGSYNEQFF. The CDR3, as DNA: TGTGCCAGCAGCTACACGACTAGCGGGAGCTACAATGAGCAGTTCTTC.

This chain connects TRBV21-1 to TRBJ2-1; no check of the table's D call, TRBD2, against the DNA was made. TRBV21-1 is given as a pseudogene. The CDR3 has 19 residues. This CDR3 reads CASSFSPGLAGGSYNEQFF. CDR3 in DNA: TGTGCCAGCAGCTTTTCTCCGGGACTAGCGGGAGGTTCCTACAATGAGCAGTTCTTC.

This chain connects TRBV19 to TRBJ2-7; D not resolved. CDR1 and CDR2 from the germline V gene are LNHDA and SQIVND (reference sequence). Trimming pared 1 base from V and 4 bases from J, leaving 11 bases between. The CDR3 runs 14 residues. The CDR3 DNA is TGTGCCAGTAGTATAGCAGGTGGTGATTACGAGCAGTACTTC. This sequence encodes CASSIAGGDYEQYF.

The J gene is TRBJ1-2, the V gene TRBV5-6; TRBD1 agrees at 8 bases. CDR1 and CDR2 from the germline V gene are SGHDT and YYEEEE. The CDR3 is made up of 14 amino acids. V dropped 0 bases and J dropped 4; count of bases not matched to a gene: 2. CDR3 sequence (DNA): TGTGCCAGCAGCTTGGTAGACAGGGGCTATGGCTACACCTTC. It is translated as CASSLVDRGYGYTF.

The DNA of the CDR3 is TGTGCCAGCAGCCTACGAGTAGCTTACGAGCAGTACTTC. It is translated as CASSLRVAYEQYF. The rearrangement joins TRBV5-8 to TRBJ2-7, with unresolved D. Germline loops: CDR1 SGHTS, CDR2 YDEGEE. The CDR3 length is 13 residues. V lost 4 bases to trimming and J lost 4 bases, with 12 bases between them.

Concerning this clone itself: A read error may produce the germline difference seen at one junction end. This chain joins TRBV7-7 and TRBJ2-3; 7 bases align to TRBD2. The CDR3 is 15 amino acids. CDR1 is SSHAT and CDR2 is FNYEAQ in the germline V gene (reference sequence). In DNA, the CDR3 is TGTGCTAGCAGCCCGTGGGGAGGGCCGGTAGATACGCAGTATTTT. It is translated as CASSPWGGPVDTQYF.

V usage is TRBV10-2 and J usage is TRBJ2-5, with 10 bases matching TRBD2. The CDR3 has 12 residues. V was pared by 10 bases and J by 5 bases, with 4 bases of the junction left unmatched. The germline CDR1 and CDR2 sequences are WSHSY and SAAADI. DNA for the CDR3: TGCGCCATCGGAGCGGGAGGGGAGACCCAGTACTTC. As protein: CAIGAGGETQYF.

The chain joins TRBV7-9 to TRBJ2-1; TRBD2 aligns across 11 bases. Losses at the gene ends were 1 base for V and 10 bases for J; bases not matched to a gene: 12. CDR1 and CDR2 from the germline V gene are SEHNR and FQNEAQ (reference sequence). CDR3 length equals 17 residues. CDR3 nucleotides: TGTGCCAGCAGCTTAGGAGGTGGCCTAGCGGGAGGCCGCGAGCAGTTCTTC. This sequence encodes CASSLGGGLAGGREQFF. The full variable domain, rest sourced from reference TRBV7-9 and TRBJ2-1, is DTGVSQNPRHKITKRGQNVTFRCDPISEHNRLYWYRQTLGQGPEFLTYFQNEAQLEKSRLLSDRFSAERPKGSFSTLEIQRTEQGDSAMYLCASSLGGGLAGGREQFFGPGTRLTVL.